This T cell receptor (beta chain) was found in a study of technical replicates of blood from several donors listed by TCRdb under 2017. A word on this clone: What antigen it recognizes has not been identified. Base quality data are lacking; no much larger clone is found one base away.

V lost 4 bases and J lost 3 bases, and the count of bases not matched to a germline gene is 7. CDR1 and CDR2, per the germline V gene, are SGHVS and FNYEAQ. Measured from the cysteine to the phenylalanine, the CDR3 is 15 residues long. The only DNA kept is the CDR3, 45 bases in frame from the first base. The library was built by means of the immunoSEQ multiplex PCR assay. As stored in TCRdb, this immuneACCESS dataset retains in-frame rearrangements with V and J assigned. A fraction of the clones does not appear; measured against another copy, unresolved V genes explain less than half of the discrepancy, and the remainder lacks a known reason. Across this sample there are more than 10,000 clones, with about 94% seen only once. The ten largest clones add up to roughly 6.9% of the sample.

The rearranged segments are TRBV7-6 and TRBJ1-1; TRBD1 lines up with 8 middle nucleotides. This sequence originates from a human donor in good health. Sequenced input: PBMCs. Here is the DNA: TGTGCCAGCAGCTATCCATACAGGGGGGACACTGAAGCTTTCTTT. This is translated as CASSYPYRGDTEAFF.